Each of the 24 T cell receptor beta chains below was sequenced from the same sample in a study of tumor-infiltrating lymphocytes in primary liver carcinoma. The authors took blood RNA from unsorted whole blood and also extracted germline DNA. From approximately 0.5 ug of total RNA, TCR beta-specific cDNA was reverse-transcribed using a constant-region primer. What produced the TCR beta libraries was three nested multiplex PCR rounds using slightly modified ARM-PCR. Researchers ran the first two PCR rounds for ten to eleven cycles each with TRBV1-TRBV30 forward primers and a C-beta reverse primer. TCRdb reanalysed the multiplex PCR reads using MiXCR and keeps one entry per CDR3 protein. The profile shows fewer than 400,000 distinct CDR3 sequences, roughly three fifths of them singletons. Material: peripheral blood. Source of these receptors: a woman in her twenties or thirties with primary liver carcinoma and hepatitis B virus infection.

For this clonotype: At one end the junction does not follow the germline gene, possibly because of a read error. The chain combines TRBV11-2 with TRBJ1-1; D is uncertain. CDR1 is SGHAT, CDR2 FQNNGV, per germline. The CDR3 covers 11 residues. DNA of the CDR3: TGTGCCAGCAATTTATGGGCCGAAGCTCTCTTT. Encoded protein: CASNLWAEALF.

J is TRBJ1-3 and V is TRBV4-2, with TRBD1 identical over 10 bases. V trimming: 5 bases; J trimming: 2 bases; junction bases outside the gene matches: 12. This CDR3 spans 18 amino acids. Looked up from germline, CDR1 is LGHNA and CDR2 is YNFKEQ. The CDR3 loop reads CASSSGPGTGDAGNTIYF. CDR3 in DNA: TGTGCCAGCAGCTCCGGCCCCGGGACAGGGGATGCTGGAAACACCATATATTTT.

Concerning this clonotype: This sequence may be a read error, since a much larger clone differs from it by one base. The rearrangement links TRBV12-5 to TRBJ2-5; D ambiguous. In germline, CDR1 is LGHNT, CDR2 FRNRAP. This CDR3 contains 13 residues. Here the CDR3 DNA reads TGTGCTAATGGTTTGTCAGACCAAGAGACCCAGTACTTC. It specifies CANGLSDQETQYF. The entire variable domain, with the rest obtained from reference TRBV12-5 and TRBJ2-5, is as follows: DARVTQTPRHKVTEMGQEVTMRCQPILGHNTVFWYRQTMMQGLELLAYFRNRAPLDDSGMPKDRFSAEMPDATLATLKIQPSEPRDSAVYFCANGLSDQETQYFGPGTRLLVL.

V is TRBV6-5 and J is TRBJ1-1; a possible D gene is TRBD1 (6 bases). Germline V lookup: CDR1 MNHEY, CDR2 SVGAGI. Between the trimmed V and J ends, which lost 4 bases and 5 bases, there was a span of 11 bases. The CDR3 is 13 residues long. The CDR3 region is CASSCGGGTEAFF. The CDR3 region has the DNA TGTGCCAGCAGTTGCGGAGGGGGAACTGAAGCTTTCTTT.

The J gene is TRBJ2-1, the V gene TRBV20-1, with D perhaps being TRBD1 or TRBD2 (5 bases each). This CDR3 region has 13 residues. Germline CDR1 reads DFQATT; CDR2 reads SNEGSKA (reference sequence). V was cut by 6 bases and J by 3 bases, with 12 bases left in between. The DNA for the CDR3 is TGCAGTGCCCCCGGGACCCGCTACAATGAGCAGTTCTTC. It encodes CSAPGTRYNEQFF.

V gene TRBV5-6 combines with J gene TRBJ2-3, with 7 bases aligning to TRBD2. With 6 bases clipped from V and 6 bases from J, the junction kept 7 bases outside the gene matches. This CDR3 contains 13 residues. CDR1 SGHDT and CDR2 YYEEEE come from the germline V gene. The CDR3 sequence: CASNGEGKDTQYF. CDR3 sequence (DNA): TGTGCCAGCAACGGGGAGGGGAAGGATACGCAGTATTTT.

A remark on this clonotype: A much more abundant neighbour one base away suggests this may be a read error. No conserved phenylalanine or tryptophan ends this CDR3, so it is likely a read error. The chain links TRBV6-8 to TRBJ2-3; 9 bases agree with TRBD1. The CDR3 covers 13 residues. Unmatched junction bases numbered 7, after V lost 10 bases and J lost 5 bases. Looked up from germline, CDR1 is MNHGY and CDR2 is SAAAGT. Here the CDR3 DNA reads TGTGCCAACCCAGGACAGGGGCAAGATACGCAGTATCTT. The encoded protein is CANPGQGQDTQYL.

This clonotype was counted many times. This CDR3 is CASRPGSAGTGELFF. CDR3 coding DNA: TGTGCCAGCAGACCGGGGAGTGCAGGCACCGGGGAGCTGTTTTTT. J is TRBJ2-2 and V is TRBV7-9; D might be TRBD2 (5 bases). The V end was cut by 6 bases, the J end by 4 bases, with 15 bases between. The length of the CDR3 is 15 residues. The germline V gene has CDR1 SEHNR and CDR2 FQNEAQ (reference sequence).

A word on this clonotype: The CDR3 carries no conserved terminal phenylalanine or tryptophan, so it likely arises from a read error. This chain links TRBV12-3 or TRBV12-4 with TRBJ2-1, with D perhaps TRBD1 (5 bases). V lost 2 bases, J lost 10 bases, and 12 bases lay in between. This CDR3 spans 13 amino acids. CDR3 nucleotide sequence: TGTGCCAGCAGTTTACTCAGGGCTTGGGAGCAGTTCATC. Translating gives CASSLLRAWEQFI.

To note about this clonotype: A much more abundant neighbour one base away suggests this may be a read error. The gene calls are TRBV4-3 and TRBJ2-7; no clear D gene. V lost 1 base to trimming and J lost 2 bases, with 12 bases between them. The CDR3 covers 15 residues. CDR1 LGHNA and CDR2 YSLEER come from the germline V gene. The CDR3 sequence: CASSQGMAATYEQYF. As DNA, the CDR3 is TGCGCCAGCAGCCAAGGTATGGCTGCCACCTACGAGCAGTACTTC.

This clonotype was detected only once. V gene TRBV25-1 combines with J gene TRBJ2-2; weak D call: TRBD1 (6 bases). Trimming left V 4 bases short and J 1 base short, with 13 bases between. This CDR3 is built from 16 residues. Germline loops: CDR1 MGHDK, CDR2 SYGVNS. CDR3 DNA sequence: TGTGCCAGCAGTGGGGGGCGGATCTGGAACACCGGGGAGCTGTTTTTT. Encoded protein: CASSGGRIWNTGELFF.

Concerning this clonotype: The junction does not match germline at one end; this may be a read error. The rearrangement links TRBV14 to TRBJ1-2, with D uncertain. The germline gives CDR1 SGHDN, CDR2 FVKESK. The CDR3 sequence is 13 residues long. The CDR3 coding sequence is TGTGCCAGCAGCCAAGCTAGAAACTATGTCTACACCTTC. As protein: CASSQARNYVYTF.

Concerning this clonotype: With a much larger clone just one base away, this may be a read error. The V call is TRBV4-3, the J call TRBJ2-1, with 11 bases fitting TRBD2. Losses at the gene ends were 5 bases for V and 4 bases for J; bases not matched to a gene: 10. The germline V gene has CDR1 LGHNA and CDR2 YSLEER. The CDR3 sequence is 17 residues long. The CDR3 here is CASSSQLAGDPYNEQFF. In DNA form, the CDR3 reads TGCGCCAGCAGCTCCCAACTAGCGGGAGACCCTTACAATGAGCAGTTCTTC.

Concerning this clonotype: A single base separates this from a much larger clone, so it may be a read error. The V gene is TRBV12-3 or TRBV12-4, the J gene TRBJ1-4; tentative D call: TRBD1 (5 bases). There are 14 residues in the CDR3. CDR3 amino acids: CASSSGLSNGKLFF. The CDR3 DNA sequence: TGTGCCAGCAGTTCGGGGCTCTCTAATGGAAAACTGTTTTTT.

As to this clonotype: A clone one base away is much larger, so this may be a read error. The chain carries TRBV29-1 and TRBJ2-1; D not certain. Germline V gene lookup returns CDR1 SQVTM and CDR2 ANQGSEA. This CDR3 region has 10 residues. CDR3 sequence reads: CSVVGNEQSF. DNA for the CDR3: TGCAGCGTTGTCGGCAATGAGCAGTCCTTC.

This clonotype has a handful of counts. The chain combines TRBV12-3 or TRBV12-4 with TRBJ2-3; 12 nucleotides match TRBD2. The CDR3 is 17 amino acids. With V trimmed by 5 bases and J by 1 base, 7 bases remained unmatched. The CDR3 protein is CASSPEGLAGRTDTQYF. CDR3 DNA: TGTGCCAGCAGTCCTGAGGGACTAGCGGGTCGCACAGATACGCAGTATTTT.

J is TRBJ2-1 and V is TRBV6-2 or TRBV6-3; D is ambiguous. The germline gives CDR1 MNHEY, CDR2 SVGEGT. With 2 bases removed from V and 4 bases from J, the gap between germline ends came to 21 bases. This CDR3 has 18 amino acids. The CDR3 here is CASSYPLLGVPLYNEQFF. The CDR3 DNA reads as TGTGCCAGCAGTTACCCTCTTCTCGGAGTGCCTCTGTACAATGAGCAGTTCTTC.

This clonotype was detected only once. This chain links TRBV10-3 with TRBJ2-4; 9 bases agree with TRBD1. V trimming: 0 bases; J trimming: 0 bases; junction bases outside the gene matches: 12. The CDR3 runs 20 residues. Germline V CDR1 and CDR2: ENHRY, SYGVKD. CDR3 DNA sequence: TGTGCCATCAGTGAGTCGCTTGGACAGGGGTCTCCAATAGCCAAAAACATTCAGTACTTC. It is translated as CAISESLGQGSPIAKNIQYF.

This clonotype was picked up many times. The rearrangement joins TRBV6-5 to TRBJ2-2, with 11 bases fitting TRBD2. J gave up 9 bases and V 6 bases, and 3 bases lay outside the gene matches. Germline CDR1 is MNHEY and CDR2 is SVGAGI. The CDR3 runs to 13 residues. The CDR3: CASSLAGGRELFF. The CDR3 nucleotides are TGTGCCAGCAGCCTAGCGGGAGGACGGGAGCTGTTTTTT.

Comment on this clonotype: A junction end diverges from the germline sequence, so it may reflect a read error. The chain joins TRBV7-8 to TRBJ2-5; 8 bases fit TRBD2. Germline CDR1 SGHVS, CDR2 FQNEAQ. This CDR3 region has 15 residues. In DNA form, the CDR3 reads TGTGCCAGCAGCTCCCATAGCGGGGTACAAGAGATCCAGTACTTC. This encodes CASSSHSGVQEIQYF.

The chain is built from TRBV28 and TRBJ1-2; D is perhaps TRBD1 (5 bases). Trimming pared 6 bases from V and 8 bases from J, leaving 19 bases between. Germline V gene sequence: CDR1 MDHEN, CDR2 SYDVKM. CDR3 size: 14 residues. This CDR3 reads CASSLDQGRRGYTF. The CDR3, as DNA: TGTGCCAGCAGCCTCGATCAGGGAAGGAGGGGCTACACCTTC.

Notes on this clonotype: Mismatch with germline at one junction end may stem from a read error. The rearrangement joins TRBV25-1 to TRBJ2-7; tentatively, D is TRBD1 or TRBD2 (5 bases each). The CDR3 totals 15 residues. In germline, CDR1 is MGHDK, CDR2 SYGVNS. In DNA form, the CDR3 reads TGTGCCAGCAGTGACCCCCGGGACGGCTCCCACGAGCAGTACTTC. Its protein is CASSDPRDGSHEQYF.

This clonotype was counted only a few times. The chain uses TRBV10-3 and TRBJ2-7, with D perhaps TRBD1 or TRBD2 (6 bases each). CDR1 and CDR2 (germline): ENHRY, SYGVKD. V was shortened by 0 bases and J by 5 bases, with 11 bases between the two germline ends. This CDR3 has 14 amino acids. DNA for the CDR3: TGTGCCATCAGTGAGTCGGCAGGGGAGGACGAGCAGTACTTC. Protein sequence: CAISESAGEDEQYF.

In this sample, this clonotype turned up once. A much larger clone differs from this one at a single base, so this may be a read error. This chain links TRBV6-2 or TRBV6-3 with TRBJ2-2, with TRBD2 identical over 10 bases. Germline V gives CDR1 MNHEY, CDR2 SVGEGT. V lost 0 bases, J lost 6 bases, and 7 bases stayed unmatched. This CDR3 region has 17 residues. CDR3 sequence (DNA): TGTGCCAGCAGTTACTCCCCTAGCGGGAGTGCCTCCGGGGAGCTGTTTTTT. It yields the protein CASSYSPSGSASGELFF.